This T cell receptor beta chain was captured by sequencing in a study of CD8 T cells in Susac syndrome. Germline V gives CDR1 SGDLS, CDR2 YYNGEE. J gave up 8 bases and V 4 bases, and 6 bases lay outside the gene matches. The CDR3 totals 14 residues. Bulk CD8+ and CD4+ cells came from magnetic negative isolation; CD8+ TEMRA by FACS. RNA was extracted with the RNeasy kit, and a quantity of roughly 0.5 to 1 ug was reverse transcribed using random hexamers. TCRdb itself ran the immunoSEQ multiplex PCR reads through MiXCR, one entry per CDR3 protein. The sample yields roughly 150,000 distinct CDR3 sequences, roughly 95% seen once.

The TCR sequence derives from a human donor with multiple sclerosis. Sequencing was done on a sample of CD8+ T cells from PBMCs. The chain couples TRBV9 to TRBJ2-4; 10 bases fit TRBD1. The CDR3 sequence: CASSPDRGLYIQYF. The DNA for the CDR3 is TGTGCCAGCAGCCCAGACAGGGGGCTATACATTCAGTACTTC. Full variable domain (rest looked up from reference TRBV9 and TRBJ2-4): DSGVTQTPKHLITATGQRVTLRCSPRSGDLSVYWYQQSLDQGLQFLIQYYNGEERAKGNILERFSAQQFPDLHSELNLSSLELGDSALYFCASSPDRGLYIQYFGAGTRLSVL.